Presented here are 21 T cell receptor beta chains from one specimen sequenced in a study of shared clonotypes between healthy human individuals. Profiling relied on immunoSEQ multiplex PCR, and the TCRdb table lists in-frame clones only, not all of them. The table lists about 2 million clones, just under 95% of them singletons. Terminally differentiated effector memory CD45RA+ cells were left out of the naive CD8 fraction, which was CD45RO-negative and positively selected for CCR7. The sequenced material came from naive CD8+ T cells sorted from blood. Receptor source: a man aged 18 to 29 in good health.

This chain connects TRBV7-9 to TRBJ2-5; 8 bases agree with TRBD1. The CDR3 covers 16 residues. V was pared by 5 bases and J by 5 bases, with 13 bases of the junction left unmatched. Germline V gene sequence: CDR1 SEHNR, CDR2 FQNEAQ (reference sequence). CDR3 sequence reads: CASSPSTGAGIETQYF. The CDR3 DNA sequence: TGTGCCAGCAGCCCGTCGACAGGGGCCGGGATTGAGACCCAGTACTTC.

Of note for this clone: At the DNA level, this CDR3 is encoded by other sequences in the same sample as well. V is TRBV9 and J is TRBJ2-6; 8 nucleotides match TRBD1. Germline loops: CDR1 SGDLS, CDR2 YYNGEE. Trimming removed 0 bases from V and 4 bases from J; junction bases left unmatched: 3. There are 16 residues in the CDR3. The CDR3 sequence: CASSVAQGAGANVLTF. DNA of the CDR3: TGTGCCAGCAGCGTAGCTCAGGGGGCAGGGGCCAACGTCCTGACTTTC.

V and J are TRBV7-9 and TRBJ2-3, with D tentatively TRBD2 (6 bases). Germline CDR1 and CDR2: SEHNR and FQNEAQ (reference sequence). This CDR3 has 14 amino acids. Trimming pared 1 base from V and 7 bases from J, leaving 12 bases between. The CDR3 is CASSLEAGRNTQYF. The DNA of the CDR3 is TGTGCCAGCAGCTTAGAGGCGGGGCGAAATACGCAGTATTTT.

This clone showed up just once. V usage is TRBV28 and J usage is TRBJ1-2, with 7 bases that match TRBD1. The CDR3 loop spans 14 amino acids. Per germline, CDR1 MDHEN and CDR2 SYDVKM. V shed 6 bases, J shed 4 bases, and the junction held 8 bases outside the gene matches. The DNA of the CDR3 is TGTGCCAGCAGCTTCAGGGACAGCTTCTATGGCTACACCTTC. Translating gives CASSFRDSFYGYTF.

The V call is TRBV7-9, the J call TRBJ2-7; weak D call: TRBD2 (6 bases). CDR1 SEHNR and CDR2 FQNEAQ come from the germline V gene (reference sequence). This CDR3 region has 16 residues. Trimming cost V 4 bases and J 0 bases, with 16 bases left between them. Written as DNA, the CDR3 is TGTGCCAGCAGCTCCCCCGGAGGGAGCTTCTCCTACGAGCAGTACTTC. Protein: CASSSPGGSFSYEQYF.

The chain uses TRBV10-1 and TRBJ2-1, with 9 bases identical to TRBD1. V lost 3 bases and J lost 6; bases outside the gene matches: 9. The CDR3 runs 16 residues. Germline lookup yields CDR1 WNHNN and CDR2 SYGVQD (reference sequence). CDR3 in DNA: TGCGCCAGCAGTGACTACCCGGGACAGGGAGGCAATGAGCAGTTCTTC. The encoded protein is CASSDYPGQGGNEQFF.

The chain uses TRBV29-1 and TRBJ2-7, with 9 bases fitting TRBD1. The CDR3 has 13 amino acids. V was clipped by 6 bases and J by 5 bases; unmatched bases: 8. Germline values: CDR1 SQVTM, CDR2 ANQGSEA. The CDR3 loop is CSVPGTGMNEQYF. The CDR3 DNA sequence: TGCAGCGTCCCCGGGACAGGGATGAACGAGCAGTACTTC.

The chain is built from TRBV27 and TRBJ2-2; D is tentatively TRBD1 or TRBD2 (6 bases each). CDR1 is MNHEY, CDR2 SMNVEV, per germline (reference sequence). The V gene lost 3 bases and the J gene lost 0 bases, with 8 bases spanning the gap. The CDR3 has 15 amino acids. CDR3 DNA sequence: TGTGCCAGCAGTTTGGGGGGCTCGAACACCGGGGAGCTGTTTTTT. It translates to CASSLGGSNTGELFF.

This chain joins TRBV15 and TRBJ2-3; tentatively, D is TRBD2 (6 bases). Germline loops: CDR1 LNHNV, CDR2 YYDKDF (reference sequence). The length of the CDR3 is 14 residues. V lost 4 bases and J 3 bases, leaving 11 bases between the germline ends. DNA of the CDR3: TGTGCCACCAGCACAGAGACTAGTACAGATACGCAGTATTTT. Translation gives CATSTETSTDTQYF.

The V gene is TRBV27, the J gene TRBJ2-1; D gene uncertain. Germline CDR1 MNHEY, CDR2 SMNVEV (reference sequence). V was trimmed by 3 bases and J by 2 bases, leaving 8 bases between them. This CDR3 has 14 amino acids. CDR3 sequence: CASSFLGTYNEQFF. The CDR3 DNA is TGTGCCAGCAGTTTCCTAGGCACCTACAATGAGCAGTTCTTC.

The chain carries TRBV29-1 and TRBJ2-7; 10 positions agree with TRBD2. The CDR3 consists of 17 residues. Germline trimming cut 2 bases from V and 0 bases from J; bases unmatched to any gene: 10. Germline assignment: CDR1 SQVTM and CDR2 ANQGSEA. In DNA form, the CDR3 reads TGCAGCGTTGAAAGGGGAATTAGCGGGGGGAGCTCCTACGAGCAGTACTTC. It codes for CSVERGISGGSSYEQYF.

The chain employs TRBV9 and TRBJ2-7; 12 bases line up with TRBD2. The ends lost 0 bases at V and 2 bases at J; junction bases unmatched: 3. This CDR3 has 16 amino acids. The germline V gene has CDR1 SGDLS and CDR2 YYNGEE. The CDR3 region is CASSVDPSGGAYEQYF. For the CDR3, the DNA is TGTGCCAGCAGCGTAGACCCTAGCGGGGGGGCCTACGAGCAGTACTTC.

CDR3 in amino acids: CASSLVPGNYGYTF. In nucleotides, the CDR3 is TGTGCCAGCAGCTTAGTGCCCGGAAACTATGGCTACACCTTC. This chain joins TRBV7-2 and TRBJ1-2; D is unresolved. V gave up 1 base and J gave up 2 bases, with 8 bases separating them. The V gene's germline CDR1 is SGHTA and CDR2 FQGNSA. CDR3 length: 14 residues.

J is TRBJ2-1 and V is TRBV6-6; 8 bases map to TRBD2. Germline V gives CDR1 MNHNY, CDR2 SVGAGI (reference sequence). Germline trimming cut 7 bases from V and 6 bases from J; bases unmatched to any gene: 11. CDR3 size: 15 residues. For the CDR3, the DNA is TGTGCCAGCACTCCTGGGGCGGGGGGTATCAATGAGCAGTTCTTC. Residues: CASTPGAGGINEQFF.

The chain is built from TRBV23-1 and TRBJ1-5; TRBD1 agrees at 8 bases. TRBV23-1 qualifies as an ORF whose function is uncertain. The CDR3 has 20 residues. The junction had 16 bases not matched to a gene; V was cut back by 0 bases and J by 3 bases. The CDR3 spells CASSQSSEVGDRSINQPQHF. The CDR3 DNA follows: TGCGCCAGCAGTCAATCAAGTGAAGTTGGGGACAGGAGTATCAATCAGCCCCAGCATTTT.

V is TRBV7-9 and J is TRBJ2-5; 9 nucleotides agree with TRBD2. Trimming removed 5 bases from V and 3 bases from J; junction bases left unmatched: 10. CDR3 length equals 16 residues. Germline CDR1 SEHNR, CDR2 FQNEAQ (reference sequence). CDR3: CASSLSSGATKETQYF. CDR3 nucleotides: TGTGCCAGCAGCCTATCTAGCGGGGCTACGAAAGAGACCCAGTACTTC.

The V and J genes are TRBV7-2 and TRBJ2-1, with 12 bases fitting TRBD2. Germline CDR1 reads SGHTA; CDR2 reads FQGNSA. Unmatched junction bases numbered 9, after V lost 1 base and J lost 8 bases. The CDR3 spans 17 residues. The CDR3 DNA follows: TGTGCCAGCAGCTTAGTCGGGCTGACTAGCGGGAGCTATGAGCAGTTCTTC. This sequence encodes CASSLVGLTSGSYEQFF.

This chain connects TRBV7-6 to TRBJ2-7; a weak D match, TRBD2 (5 bases). Germline V lookup: CDR1 SGHVS, CDR2 FNYEAQ. Trimming took off 2 bases at V and 2 bases at J, with 10 bases between the two ends. This CDR3 comprises 14 residues. CDR3: CASSLMEAAYEQYF. The DNA of the CDR3 is TGTGCCAGCAGCTTAATGGAAGCGGCCTACGAGCAGTACTTC.

The chain links TRBV28 to TRBJ2-7; D might be TRBD1 (6 bases). The V end was cut by 7 bases, the J end by 4 bases, with 14 bases between. Germline V gene sequence: CDR1 MDHEN, CDR2 SYDVKM. The CDR3 covers 13 residues. The CDR3 reads CASNPAQGYEQYF. CDR3 nucleotide sequence: TGTGCCAGCAATCCGGCTCAGGGGTACGAGCAGTACTTC.

V usage is TRBV14 and J usage is TRBJ2-1, with 8 positions matching TRBD2. Germline trimming cut 4 bases from V and 4 bases from J; bases unmatched to any gene: 9. The CDR3 is 16 residues long. CDR1 SGHDN and CDR2 FVKESK come from the germline V gene. For the CDR3, the DNA is TGTGCCAGCAGCCCGACGGGGGGGGACCTTTACAATGAGCAGTTCTTC. It codes for CASSPTGGDLYNEQFF.

V and J are TRBV27 and TRBJ2-1, with D unresolved. Trimming pared 5 bases from V and 2 bases from J, leaving 10 bases between. The CDR3 consists of 14 residues. Germline V gene sequence: CDR1 MNHEY, CDR2 SMNVEV (reference sequence). The CDR3 DNA follows: TGTGCCAGCAGTGTGGGTTCGACCTACAATGAGCAGTTCTTC. It translates to CASSVGSTYNEQFF.